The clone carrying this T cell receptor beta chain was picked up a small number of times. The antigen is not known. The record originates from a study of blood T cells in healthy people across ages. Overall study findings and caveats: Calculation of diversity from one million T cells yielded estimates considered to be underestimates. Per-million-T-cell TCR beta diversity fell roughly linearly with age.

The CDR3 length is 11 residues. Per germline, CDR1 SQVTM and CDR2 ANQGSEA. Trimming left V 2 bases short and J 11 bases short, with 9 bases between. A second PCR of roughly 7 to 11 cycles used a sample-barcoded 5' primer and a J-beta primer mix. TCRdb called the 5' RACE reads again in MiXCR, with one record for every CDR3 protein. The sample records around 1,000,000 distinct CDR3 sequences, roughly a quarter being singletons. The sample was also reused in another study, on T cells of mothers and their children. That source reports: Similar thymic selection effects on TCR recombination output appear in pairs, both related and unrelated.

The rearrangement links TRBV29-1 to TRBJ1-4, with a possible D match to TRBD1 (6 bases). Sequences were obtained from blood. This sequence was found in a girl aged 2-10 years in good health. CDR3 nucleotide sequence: TGCAGCGTTGAACAGGGGCCCAAACTGTTTTTT. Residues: CSVEQGPKLFF.